This T cell receptor beta chain was obtained from a study of T and B cells in COVID-19 patients. Germline V gives CDR1 SQVTM, CDR2 ANQGSEA. Trimming removed 4 bases from V and 0 bases from J; junction bases left unmatched: 6. The CDR3 is made up of 15 amino acids. TRB was amplified from approximately 250-480 ng of blood genomic DNA. Multiplex PCR with BIOMED2 TRB-A/B primer pools amplified TRB rearrangements. MiXCR was run by TCRdb on the multiplex PCR reads, yielding one entry per CDR3 protein. Of around 9,000 distinct CDR3 sequences in the sample, roughly 31% were seen once. The rearrangement uses TRBV29-1 and TRBJ2-3; 8 bases fit TRBD1. The source of this sequence is a human donor who had recovered from COVID-19. The sequenced sample was blood. The CDR3 sequence: CSVGGGTGSTDTQYF. CDR3 nucleotide sequence: TGCAGCGTTGGAGGGGGGACAGGCAGCACAGATACGCAGTATTTT.